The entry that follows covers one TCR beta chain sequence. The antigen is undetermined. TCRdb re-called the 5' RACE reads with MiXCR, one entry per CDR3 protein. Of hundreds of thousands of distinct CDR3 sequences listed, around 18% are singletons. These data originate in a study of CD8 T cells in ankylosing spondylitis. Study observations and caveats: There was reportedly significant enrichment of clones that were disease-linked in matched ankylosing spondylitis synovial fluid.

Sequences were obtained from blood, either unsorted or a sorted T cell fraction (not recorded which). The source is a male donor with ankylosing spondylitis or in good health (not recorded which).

The CDR3 region has the DNA TGCGCCAGCAGCTTGGATGTCAATCAGCCCCAGCATTTT. Residues: CASSLDVNQPQHF. The chain carries TRBV5-1 and TRBJ1-5; D not resolved. Germline CDR1 SGHRS, CDR2 YFSETQ. The ends were cut back, 0 bases at V and 3 bases at J, with 4 bases in the middle. The CDR3 has 13 amino acids.